The text below deals with one TCR beta chain. Sequencing was performed with immunoSEQ multiplex PCR; in TCRdb, only in-frame clones are kept and a portion is missing. The sample records approximately 97,000 clones, less than 95% being singletons. These data come from a study of blood T cell repertoires in COVID-19. Study-wide context: The analysed material was cDNA or gDNA that came from T cells, B-cell-depleted T cells, or PBMCs.

J was trimmed by 4 bases and V by 4 bases; bases with no gene match: 2. CDR1 and CDR2 from the germline V gene are ENHRY and SYGVKD. The CDR3 sequence is 13 residues long. The sample consisted of peripheral blood. This chain joins TRBV10-3 and TRBJ2-5; 8 positions agree with TRBD1. The clonotype comes from a man aged 60-69 years with acute or convalescent COVID-19. CDR3 region: CAISARGLETQYF. DNA for the CDR3: TGTGCCATCAGTGCCAGGGGGCTAGAGACCCAGTACTTC.